This T cell receptor beta chain was obtained from a study of cytomegalovirus exposure and HLA in healthy donors (dated by TCRdb to about 2017). At the level of the whole study: An earlier analysis of approximately 640 of the donors reported more than 250 Gb of sequence data and 100 million to 130 million unique TCR beta sequences from approximately 180 million T cells. Rather than using new phenotypic data, the later analysis identified candidate immune exposures from TCR beta sequences and from how often those sequences occurred across donors. Besides the first cohort of more than 650 subjects, a separate validation cohort made up of 120 different subjects was used. High-throughput TCR immunosequencing, statistical association of individual TCRs with disease status, and machine learning were combined to predict cytomegalovirus infection status. The study aimed to test whether cataloging public T cell receptors could reveal signatures of past pathogen exposure. Typing coverage varied by locus: roughly 629-640 donors for A, B, C, DRB1 and DQB1; about 520 for DQA1; more than 600 for DPA1; more than 450 for DPB1. A later analysis re-analyzed previously published TCR beta repertoires from several hundred donors and added high-resolution HLA genotyping to study TCR occurrence patterns. Roughly five DR-DQ haplotypes were handled as single units for association and clustering, since linkage in the cohort was strong. Among about 390 genotyped donors of the cohort, an average of roughly 240,000 unique TCR beta nucleotide sequences were sequenced per donor, around 20% of them non-productive. Of the roughly 400 genotyped donors, roughly 85% fell in the genetic ancestry cluster associated with self-reported Caucasian donors. The study used immunosequencing to profile the T cell repertoires of several hundred subjects and linked those repertoires to cytomegalovirus serostatus. An earlier analysis of around 540 of the donors applied high-throughput TCR beta sequencing to assess whether each TCR beta V gene segment acted as functional or pseudogenic. HLA typing included class I and class II loci at four-digit resolution. All discovery cohort repertoires had been generated using a single sequencing platform. An early release covering roughly 580 HLA-typed donors comprised roughly 300 gigabases of sequencing data and 65 million to 100 million unique TCR sequences. Alongside the repertoire data, information on donor age, sex, ethnicity and CMV serostatus was compiled. A later genetic analysis used genome-wide SNP genotypes for 398 of the 666 donors, treating that subset as a discovery cohort. Overall results and qualifications from the work: A later analysis associated about 17,000 TCR beta sequences with specific HLA alleles at a false discovery rate of 0.05. Most TCR sequences were observed very rarely across donors, whereas some public TCRs were present in many individuals. An earlier analysis of approximately 570 of the donors showed that most TCR beta V segments appeared in productive rearrangements either about 87% or about 30% of the time, which broadly matched IMGT annotations. Only TCR beta chains were sequenced in this cohort, and the absence of alpha or paired-chain data limited detectable features. Compared with equally common non-associated chains, HLA-associated TCR beta chains in a later analysis were more clonally expanded and had lower generation probabilities. A further reported finding was that TCR beta sequences accurately predicted the HLA-A and HLA-B alleles for most subjects in the first cohort. A later genetic analysis reported fewer N-insertions in productive TCRs among donors in an Asian-associated ancestry cluster than the roughly 720-donor mean. The presence/absence analyses assumed that sequencing depth was roughly uniform across donors, and that assumption may not be true. The earlier analysis of about 600 of the donors excluded approximately 17 rarely observed V segments, including chromosome 9 orphons, because counts were too low. A later analysis found that most CMV-associated TCR beta chains appeared HLA-restricted, with HLA associations seemingly driven largely by CMV exposure. A later analysis found that TCR association rates varied across HLA loci, with DRB1 alleles showing the most associated TCRs and HLA-C alleles the fewest. According to a later analysis, parvovirus B19, influenza, CMV and Epstein-Barr virus appeared linked to several top co-occurrence clusters. Assigning TCR associations to individual alleles was difficult when HLA alleles, especially DR and DQ, strongly co-occurred. Correlated functional status among segregating V segments might reflect linkage disequilibrium, but an unknown experimental factor could not be ruled out. Because some donors lacked HLA typing at each locus, the association tests relied only on the typed subset. The 87-base-pair reads could not distinguish some IMGT-functional V segments, including TRBV6-2 and TRBV6-3, so those segments were excluded. It was suggested by the authors that the approach could potentially be generalized to other disease states and immunological phenotypes. A group of highly shared sequence variants was considered likely to be a technical artifact of the sequencing pipeline. A total of 150 to 200 TCR beta chains were listed by the study as associated with cytomegalovirus. The classifier was reported to diagnose cytomegalovirus status with high specificity and sensitivity in both the original cohort and the validation cohort. In vitro tests confirmed that a few of the cytomegalovirus-associated TCR beta chains recognize cytomegalovirus antigens. V-gene and J-gene trimming of TCR beta chains was associated with a missense DCLRE1C variant in a later genetic analysis, and the association was replicated in an independent cohort. The only immune exposure information available for the cohort was CMV serostatus.

Libraries came from the immunoSEQ multiplex PCR assay. For the multiplex PCR, a mixture combining 60 forward primers for TCR Vbeta segments and 13 reverse primers for TCR Jbeta segments was used. The CDR3 region of rearranged TCR beta genes was amplified from genomic DNA with a multiplex PCR assay. The amplified TCR beta libraries were sequenced on the Illumina HiSeq System as 87-base-pair reads. Regarding the original processing steps: A later analysis counted tens of millions of unique TCR beta chains across the roughly 700 repertoires, and approximately 11 million of these chains were shared by at least two donors. Raw reads were error-corrected and collapsed into unique sequences with a nearest-neighbor algorithm that merged closely related sequences to remove PCR and sequencing errors. To assign V, D and J gene segments, CDR3 sequences were aligned to IMGT reference sequences. For a sequence to be retained, at least a six-nucleotide match to both a V gene segment and a J gene segment was required. Rearrangements were called productive when the CDR3 lacked stop codons and stayed in frame with V and J; all others were non-productive. CDR3 was defined by IMGT convention, running from the second conserved V-encoded cysteine to the conserved J-encoded phenylalanine. The earlier analysis of about 610 of the donors excluded any sequence lacking an unambiguous match to a single V gene segment. An earlier analysis of a few hundred of the donors called V segments functional above 56.7% productive rearrangements and segregating when the between-donor standard deviation exceeded 5%. A statistical classification framework was developed to diagnose cytomegalovirus status using the catalog of TCR beta chain sequences. V and J gene assignment, in a later analysis, came from comparing TCR nucleotide sequences with IMGT/GENE-DB human TR gene sequences. A later analysis assigned CDR3 sequences and most-parsimonious VDJ recombination scenarios with the TCRdist pipeline. A later analysis defined each TCR beta chain by its CDR3 amino acid sequence plus V-gene family, and excluded reads lacking a unique V-gene family. In a later analysis, 450 to 600 highly shared, low-generation-probability nucleotide sequences were removed to address suspected cross-contamination and a sequencing artifact. In a later analysis, a clonal expansion index for each public chain was calculated from normalized within-repertoire ranks of inferred template counts. In a later analysis, generation probabilities were computed using a VDJ recombination model fitted to out-of-frame rearrangements, and the results were checked against IGoR. A later analysis scored TCR-TCR, TCR-HLA and TCR-CMV co-occurrence with hypergeometric tests, applying a repertoire-size bias correction to TCR pairs. A later analysis estimated false discovery rates by permuting HLA or CMV assignments 20 times. A later analysis grouped co-occurring TCRs with DBSCAN, adding TCRdist sequence similarity when clustering within HLA-allele-positive subsets. For co-occurrence clustering, repertoires with fewer than 30,000 or more than 120,000 public chains were excluded, along with roughly 5 repertoires with anomalous nucleotide sharing. TCRdb's version of the immuneACCESS table is confined to in-frame rearrangements and falls short of the full clone set. An unresolved V gene accounts for under half of the shortfall where checked; the remainder is of unknown origin. For V, J and clone size, that table is used; D and trimming come from the DNA. The sample table lists under 150,000 clones, about 78% of them with a count of one. The ten largest clones take up around 2.6% of the sample.

From the cysteine up to the phenylalanine, the CDR3 has a length of 14 residues. CDR3 DNA only is kept here, 42 bases in frame from base 1. V is reduced by 4 bases and J by 2 bases, leaving a spacing of 11 bases between them. The germline V gene encodes CDR1 SGHTA and CDR2 FQGNSA. The cohort was made up of approximately 670 healthy bone marrow donors. All cohort members were sampled while nominally healthy, although unrecorded immune exposures were likely present. CMV serostatus was recorded as positive for some 300 and negative for about 50% of the 666 cohort members, whereas no CMV serostatus was recorded for the donor in question. A peripheral blood sample was collected from each donor, and TCR beta sequencing was performed on peripheral blood mononuclear cells. The Qiagen DNeasy Blood Extraction Kit was used to extract genomic DNA from the blood cell samples. This clone was found a few times. The target of this receptor is not known. One base away there is no much larger clone; base qualities are not given.

The clonotype was recovered from a human donor in good health. The sample consisted of PBMCs. Rearrangement joined TRBV7-2 to TRBJ1-2; no D segment can be confidently identified. The DNA reads as follows: TGTGCCAGCAGCTCCTCCTACGCGAACTATGGCTACACCTTC. Translated, it gives CASSSSYANYGYTF.